These 14 T cell receptor beta chains were sequenced from one sample in a study of blood T cell repertoires in COVID-19. Repertoires were generated with immunoSEQ multiplex PCR, while TCRdb's copy carries only in-frame clones and drops some. In the table there are approximately 200,000 clones, about nine tenths of which are singletons. The sample taken for sequencing was peripheral blood. Receptors were obtained from a woman aged 55-69 years with acute or convalescent COVID-19.

DNA of the CDR3: TGTGCCAGTAGCCGGGGGACAGTAAATAATGAAAAACTGTTTTTT. It yields the protein CASSRGTVNNEKLFF. This chain links TRBV19 with TRBJ1-4; 7 bases agree with TRBD1. J gave up 4 bases and V 6 bases, and 8 bases lay outside the gene matches. Per the germline V gene, CDR1 is LNHDA and CDR2 is SQIVND (reference sequence). This CDR3 has 15 amino acids.

This chain links TRBV2 with TRBJ1-1; possibly TRBD1 for D (6 bases). The germline V and J ends were trimmed by 4 bases and 4 bases, with 16 bases remaining between them. CDR3 length: 15 residues. Germline V gene lookup returns CDR1 SNHLY and CDR2 FYNNEI. The CDR3 nucleotides are TGTGCCAGCAGTGGTAGCTCACAGGGCGGCACTGAAGCTTTCTTT. It yields the protein CASSGSSQGGTEAFF.

This rearrangement joins TRBV7-9 to TRBJ2-7; 16 positions match TRBD2. The length of the CDR3 is 18 residues. From germline, CDR1 is SEHNR and CDR2 FQNEAQ (reference sequence). The junction had 7 bases not matched to a gene; V was cut back by 5 bases and J by 0 bases. CDR3 nucleotide sequence: TGTGCCAGCAGCGCCTCGGGACTAGCGGGAGGGCCCTCCTACGAGCAGTACTTC. Translated: CASSASGLAGGPSYEQYF. The full variable domain, with the rest looked up from reference TRBV7-9 and TRBJ2-7, is DTGVSQNPRHKITKRGQNVTFRCDPISEHNRLYWYRQTLGQGPEFLTYFQNEAQLEKSRLLSDRFSAERPKGSFSTLEIQRTEQGDSAMYLCASSASGLAGGPSYEQYFGPGTRLTVT.

V usage is TRBV6-5 and J usage is TRBJ1-4; TRBD1 is a possible D gene (5 bases). The length of the CDR3 is 14 residues. Per germline, CDR1 MNHEY and CDR2 SVGAGI. The V end was cut by 6 bases, the J end by 13 bases, with 21 bases between. DNA for the CDR3: TGTGCCAGCAGGATGCGGGACCCACGGGGAAGACTGTTTTTT. Protein: CASRMRDPRGRLFF.

This chain connects TRBV7-2 to TRBJ2-7; possible D gene TRBD2, 7 bases. The V and J ends lost 1 base and 2 bases respectively, with 12 bases between them. The CDR3 covers 15 residues. Germline CDR1 and CDR2: SGHTA and FQGNSA. The CDR3 region has the DNA TGTGCCAGCAGCTTAGAGGGGGGGGCGCCCTACGAGCAGTACTTC. Encoded protein: CASSLEGGAPYEQYF.

The rearrangement joins TRBV28 to TRBJ2-1; 10 nucleotides match TRBD2. V lost 6 bases to trimming and J lost 7 bases; unmatched junction nucleotides: 6. Germline V gene lookup returns CDR1 MDHEN and CDR2 SYDVKM. The CDR3 loop spans 14 amino acids. The CDR3 protein is CASRGGSGRNEQFF. The CDR3 coding sequence is TGTGCCAGCAGGGGGGGTAGCGGGAGGAATGAGCAGTTCTTC. Complete variable domain (other parts from reference TRBV28 and TRBJ2-1): DVKVTQSSRYLVKRTGEKVFLECVQDMDHENMFWYRQDPGLGLRLIYFSYDVKMKEKGDIPEGYSVSREKKERFSLILESASTNQTSMYLCASRGGSGRNEQFFGPGTRLTVL.

The rearrangement uses TRBV14 and TRBJ1-1, with a possible D match to TRBD1 (5 bases). The V gene lost 0 bases and the J gene lost 1 base, with 9 bases spanning the gap. The germline CDR1 and CDR2 sequences are SGHDN and FVKESK. The CDR3 runs 15 residues. In DNA, the CDR3 is TGTGCCAGCAGCCAAGATTGGGGGGGGAACACTGAAGCTTTCTTT. Translating gives CASSQDWGGNTEAFF.

The chain joins TRBV11-3 to TRBJ2-1; TRBD1 matches at 9 bases. From germline, CDR1 is SGHNT and CDR2 YENEEA. V dropped 3 bases and J dropped 7; count of bases not matched to a gene: 7. The CDR3 has 15 residues. The CDR3 is CASSLNTGTGNEQFF. The CDR3 bases are TGTGCCAGCAGCTTGAACACCGGGACAGGGAATGAGCAGTTCTTC.

The chain employs TRBV6-5 and TRBJ2-5, with 9 bases lining up with TRBD1. Looked up from germline, CDR1 is MNHEY and CDR2 is SVGAGI. This CDR3 region has 14 residues. V was pared by 5 bases and J by 2 bases, with 3 bases of the junction left unmatched. Here the CDR3 DNA reads TGTGCCAGCAGTAGGGACAGGGCACAAGAGACCCAGTACTTC. Residues: CASSRDRAQETQYF.

The V call is TRBV18, the J call TRBJ1-3; maybe TRBD1 (5 bases). CDR1 is KGHSH and CDR2 is LQKENI in the germline V gene. This CDR3 is built from 15 residues. V was pared by 2 bases and J by 0 bases, with 8 bases between. The CDR3: CASSPFDSSGNTIYF. The CDR3 DNA follows: TGTGCCAGCTCACCATTCGACAGCTCTGGAAACACCATATATTTT.

V gene TRBV27 combines with J gene TRBJ2-5; weak D call: TRBD2 (5 bases). Germline V CDR1 and CDR2: MNHEY, SMNVEV (reference sequence). Trimming shortened V by 5 bases and J by 1 base, and 11 bases separated the two germline ends. There are 14 residues in the CDR3. The CDR3 loop is CASSPGGFQETQYF. The CDR3 nucleotides read TGTGCCAGCAGTCCCGGAGGATTCCAAGAGACCCAGTACTTC.

The CDR3 region has the DNA TGTGCCAGCAGCGACCCCCCGGGGGGCCCCTACAATGAGCAGTTCTTC. This sequence encodes CASSDPPGGPYNEQFF. The gene calls are TRBV25-1 and TRBJ2-1; maybe TRBD2 (7 bases). This CDR3 has 16 amino acids. Germline V gene data show CDR1 as MGHDK and CDR2 as SYGVNS. V gave up 6 bases and J gave up 2 bases, with 17 bases separating them.

The rearrangement links TRBV28 to TRBJ2-4, with 9 bases matching TRBD2. V trimming: 6 bases; J trimming: 3 bases; junction bases outside the gene matches: 9. The CDR3 has 16 amino acids. Germline V gives CDR1 MDHEN, CDR2 SYDVKM. CDR3 in amino acids: CASRYSGSKGKNIQYF. CDR3 in DNA: TGTGCCAGCAGATATAGCGGGAGTAAGGGCAAAAACATTCAGTACTTC. Filled out from reference TRBV28 and TRBJ2-4, the complete variable domain reads DVKVTQSSRYLVKRTGEKVFLECVQDMDHENMFWYRQDPGLGLRLIYFSYDVKMKEKGDIPEGYSVSREKKERFSLILESASTNQTSMYLCASRYSGSKGKNIQYFGAGTRLSVL.

The rearrangement joins TRBV12-3 or TRBV12-4 to TRBJ1-1; tentatively, D is TRBD1 (6 bases). CDR3 length: 13 residues. V lost 4 bases to trimming and J lost 1 base, with 7 bases between them. The CDR3: CASSWTENTEAFF. The CDR3 nucleotides read TGTGCCAGCAGTTGGACAGAGAACACTGAAGCTTTCTTT.